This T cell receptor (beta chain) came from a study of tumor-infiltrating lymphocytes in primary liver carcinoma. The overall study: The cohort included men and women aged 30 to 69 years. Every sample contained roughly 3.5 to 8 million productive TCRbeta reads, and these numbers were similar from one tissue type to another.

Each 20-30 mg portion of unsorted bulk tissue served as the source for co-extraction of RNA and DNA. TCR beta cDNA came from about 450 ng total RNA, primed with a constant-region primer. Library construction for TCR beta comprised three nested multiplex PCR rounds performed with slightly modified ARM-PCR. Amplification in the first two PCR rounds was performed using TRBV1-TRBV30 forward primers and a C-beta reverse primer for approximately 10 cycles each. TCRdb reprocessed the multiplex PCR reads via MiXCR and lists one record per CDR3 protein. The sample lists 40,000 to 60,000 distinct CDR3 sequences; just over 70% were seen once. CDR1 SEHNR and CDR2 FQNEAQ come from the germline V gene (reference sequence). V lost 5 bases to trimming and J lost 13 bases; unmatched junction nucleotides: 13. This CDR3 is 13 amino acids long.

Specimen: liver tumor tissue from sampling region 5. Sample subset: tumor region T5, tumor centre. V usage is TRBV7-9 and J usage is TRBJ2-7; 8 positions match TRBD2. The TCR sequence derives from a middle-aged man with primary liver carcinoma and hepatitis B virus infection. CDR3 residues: CASSMGTSSGHYF. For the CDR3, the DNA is TGTGCCAGCAGCATGGGGACTAGTTCAGGGCACTACTTC.